This TCR beta chain was profiled in a study of regulatory T cells in long-lasting Graves disease. Losses at the gene ends were 5 bases for V and 5 bases for J; bases not matched to a gene: 12. The CDR3 consists of 16 residues. Per germline, CDR1 SGHVS and CDR2 FNYEAQ. The time point denotes: persistent/refractory GD, antithyroid drugs over 5 years with positive TRAb. Preparation of the TCR library used RNA extracted from PBMCs. The authors drew approximately 9 milliliters of peripheral blood into EDTA tubes. Relying on iRepertoire HTBI primers and Arm-PCR of CDR3 regions, the team built TCR beta libraries. Under the authors' procedure: Identified across the samples were over 50 TRBV segments and 14 TRBJ segments. TCRdb re-called the multiplex PCR reads through MiXCR, storing one row per CDR3 protein. The V and J calls reflect TCRdb's pipeline rather than the authors' work. The table includes roughly 450,000 distinct CDR3 sequences, 20% to 25% detected once.

This receptor was identified in a female donor with Graves disease. The sample was peripheral blood mononuclear cells (PBMCs), taken when the disease was refractory, from a patient treated with antithyroid drugs. The rearrangement joins TRBV7-6 to TRBJ1-1; 9 bases are a match to TRBD1. The CDR3 is CASSPDRGRGGTEAFF. CDR3 DNA sequence: TGTGCCAGCAGCCCGGACAGGGGAAGGGGTGGGACTGAAGCTTTCTTT.